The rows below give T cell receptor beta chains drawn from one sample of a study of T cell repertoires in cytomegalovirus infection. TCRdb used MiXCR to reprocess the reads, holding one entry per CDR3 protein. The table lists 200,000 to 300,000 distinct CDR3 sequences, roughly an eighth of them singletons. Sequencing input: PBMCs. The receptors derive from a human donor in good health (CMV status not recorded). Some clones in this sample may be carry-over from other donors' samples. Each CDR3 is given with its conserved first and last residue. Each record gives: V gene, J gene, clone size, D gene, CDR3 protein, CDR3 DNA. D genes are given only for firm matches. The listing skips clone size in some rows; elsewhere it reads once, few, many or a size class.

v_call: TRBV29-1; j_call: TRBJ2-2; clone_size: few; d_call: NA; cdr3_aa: CSGGDVYSNTGELFF; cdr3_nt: TGCAGCGGAGGGGACGTCTATTCCAACACCGGGGAGCTGTTTTTT
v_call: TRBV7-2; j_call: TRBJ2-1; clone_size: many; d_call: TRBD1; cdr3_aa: CASSLDRGIENEQFF; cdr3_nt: TGTGCCAGCAGCTTAGACAGGGGAATCGAGAATGAGCAGTTCTTC
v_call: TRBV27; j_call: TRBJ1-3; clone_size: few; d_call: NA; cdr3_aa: CASSFASGNTIYF; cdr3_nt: TGTGCCAGCAGTTTTGCCTCAGGAAACACCATATATTTT
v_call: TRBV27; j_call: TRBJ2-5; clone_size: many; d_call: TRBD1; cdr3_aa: CASSPRTGDPLETQYF; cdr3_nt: TGTGCCAGCAGTCCACGGACAGGGGACCCTCTGGAGACCCAGTACTTC
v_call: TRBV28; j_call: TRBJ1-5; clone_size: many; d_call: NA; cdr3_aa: CASTPPEQGHQPQHF; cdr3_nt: TGTGCCAGCACCCCTCCGGAACAGGGACATCAGCCCCAGCATTTT
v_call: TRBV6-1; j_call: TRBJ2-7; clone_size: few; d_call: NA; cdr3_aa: CASTRDTDYEQYF; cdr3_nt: TGTGCCAGCACCCGGGACACGGATTACGAGCAGTACTTC
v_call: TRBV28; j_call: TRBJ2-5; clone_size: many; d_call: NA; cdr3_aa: CASFGSGAQETQYF; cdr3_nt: TGTGCCAGCTTCGGGTCGGGGGCCCAAGAGACCCAGTACTTC
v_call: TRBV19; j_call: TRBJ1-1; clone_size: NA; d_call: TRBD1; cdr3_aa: CASSRTGFAEAFF; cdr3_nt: TGTGCCAGTAGTAGGACAGGGTTCGCTGAAGCTTTCTTT
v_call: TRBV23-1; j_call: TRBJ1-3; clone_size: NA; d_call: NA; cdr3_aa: CASSQWQRPLRAIYF; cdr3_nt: TGCGCCAGCAGTCAATGGCAGCGCCCTTTGAGGGCCATATATTTT
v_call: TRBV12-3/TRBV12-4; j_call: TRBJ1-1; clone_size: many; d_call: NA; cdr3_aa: CASSLFGEAFF; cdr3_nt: TGTGCCAGCAGTTTGTTTGGTGAAGCTTTCTTT
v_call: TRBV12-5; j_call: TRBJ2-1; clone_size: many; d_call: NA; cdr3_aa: CASGLGWEQFF; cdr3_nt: TGTGCTAGTGGTTTGGGGTGGGAGCAGTTCTTC
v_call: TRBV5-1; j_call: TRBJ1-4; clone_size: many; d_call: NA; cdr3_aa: CASSSGGQSEKLFF; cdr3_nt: TGCGCCAGCAGCTCGGGGGGCCAGAGTGAAAAACTGTTTTTT
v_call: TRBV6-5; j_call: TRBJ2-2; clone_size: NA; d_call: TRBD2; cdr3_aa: CASSGAGDLTGELFF; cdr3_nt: TGTGCCAGCAGTGGCGCGGGGGACCTCACCGGGGAGCTGTTTTTT
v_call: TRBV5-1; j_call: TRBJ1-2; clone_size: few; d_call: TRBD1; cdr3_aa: CASSPGQSPRGYTF; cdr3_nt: TGCGCCAGCAGCCCGGGACAGAGCCCAAGGGGCTACACCTTC
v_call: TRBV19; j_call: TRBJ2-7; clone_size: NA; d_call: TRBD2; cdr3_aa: CASSIDPPGLAGGSSYEQYF; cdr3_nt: TGTGCCAGTAGTATAGACCCCCCGGGACTAGCGGGAGGAAGCTCCTACGAGCAGTACTTC
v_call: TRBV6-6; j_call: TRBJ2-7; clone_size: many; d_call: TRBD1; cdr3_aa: CASSYPDRGEQYF; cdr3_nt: TGTGCCAGCAGTTACCCAGACAGGGGCGAGCAGTACTTC
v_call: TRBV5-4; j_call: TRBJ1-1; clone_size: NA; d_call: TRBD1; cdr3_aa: CASSRASRDRNTEAFF; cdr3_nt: TGTGCCAGCAGCCGCGCCTCGCGGGACAGGAACACTGAAGCTTTCTTT
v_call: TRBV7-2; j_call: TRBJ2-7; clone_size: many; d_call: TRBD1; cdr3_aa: CASSLSGDRGYDEQYF; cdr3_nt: TGTGCCAGCAGCTTATCCGGGGACAGGGGTTACGACGAGCAGTACTTC
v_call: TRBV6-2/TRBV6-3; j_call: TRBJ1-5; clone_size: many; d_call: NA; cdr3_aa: CASSSSGRNGPQHF; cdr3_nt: TGTGCCAGCAGTTCTTCAGGGAGGAACGGTCCCCAGCATTTT
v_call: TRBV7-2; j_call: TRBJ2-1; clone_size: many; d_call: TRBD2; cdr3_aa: CASSSPSGRAARNEQFF; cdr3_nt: TGTGCCAGCAGCTCGCCTAGCGGGAGGGCAGCTCGGAATGAGCAGTTCTTC
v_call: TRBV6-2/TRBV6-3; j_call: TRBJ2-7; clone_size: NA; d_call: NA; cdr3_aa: CASSSPDSGSYEQYF; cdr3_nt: TGTGCCAGCAGTTCCCCGGACAGTGGGTCCTACGAGCAGTACTTC
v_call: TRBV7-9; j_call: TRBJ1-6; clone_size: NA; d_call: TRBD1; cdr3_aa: CASSYGTGKFSPNLVLLHF; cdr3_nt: TGTGCCAGCAGCTACGGGACAGGGAAATTCTCCCCGAACTTGGTCCTCCTCCACTTT
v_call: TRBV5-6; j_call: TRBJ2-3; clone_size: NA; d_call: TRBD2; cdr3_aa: CASSLNPPLAGGTDTQYF; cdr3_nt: TGTGCCAGCAGCTTGAATCCCCCACTAGCGGGGGGCACAGATACGCAGTATTTT
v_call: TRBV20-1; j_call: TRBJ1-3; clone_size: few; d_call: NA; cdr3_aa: CSASEKIGDIRNTIYF; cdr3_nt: TGCAGTGCTAGCGAAAAGATTGGAGACATCCGAAACACCATATATTTT